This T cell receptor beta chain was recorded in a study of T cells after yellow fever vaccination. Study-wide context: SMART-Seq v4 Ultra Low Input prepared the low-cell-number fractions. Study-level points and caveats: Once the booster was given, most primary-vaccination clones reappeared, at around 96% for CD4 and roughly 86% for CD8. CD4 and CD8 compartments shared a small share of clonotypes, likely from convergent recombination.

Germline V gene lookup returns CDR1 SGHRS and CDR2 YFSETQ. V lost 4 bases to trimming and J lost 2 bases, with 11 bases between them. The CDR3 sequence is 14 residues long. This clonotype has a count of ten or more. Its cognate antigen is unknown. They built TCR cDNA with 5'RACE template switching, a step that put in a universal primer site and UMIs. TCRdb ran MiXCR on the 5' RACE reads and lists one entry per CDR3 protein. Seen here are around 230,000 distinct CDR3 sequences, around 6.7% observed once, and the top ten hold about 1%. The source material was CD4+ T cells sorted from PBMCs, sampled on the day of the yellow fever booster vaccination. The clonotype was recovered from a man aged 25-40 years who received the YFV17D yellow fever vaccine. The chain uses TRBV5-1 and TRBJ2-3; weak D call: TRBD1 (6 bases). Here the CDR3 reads CASSVRDNTDTQYF. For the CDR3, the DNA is TGCGCCAGCAGCGTCCGGGACAACACAGATACGCAGTATTTT.